These T cell receptor beta chains were read from a single sample in a study of blood T cell repertoires in COVID-19. The protocol was immunoSEQ multiplex PCR, while the TCRdb copy is restricted to in-frame clones and leaves out a portion. This table holds about 240,000 clones, around 87% found once. Sequencing was carried out using peripheral blood. The receptor source for this set is a man in his sixties who had recovered from COVID-19. CDR3s leave out the opening cysteine and the closing phenylalanine or tryptophan.

TRBJ1-2,TRBV6-1,ASSEGDRGRTGYT
TRBJ1-2,TRBV9,ASSAGGDAANYGYT
TRBJ1-1,TRBV9,ASSVGTGRYLNTEAF
TRBJ1-1,TRBV7-9,ASSLAPGEAF
TRBJ1-6,TRBV3-1/TRBV3-2,ASSQGEGSSYNSPLH
TRBJ1-1,TRBV11-2,ASSLAPFMNTEAF
TRBJ1-2,TRBV7-9,ASSFRGYGYT
TRBJ1-4,TRBV3-1/TRBV3-2,ASSQRQGYGEKLF
TRBJ2-1,TRBV11-2,ASRSDRASGYNEQF
TRBJ1-4,TRBV19,ASKVEGKGDEKLF
TRBJ2-5,TRBV7-8,ASSPSIQETQY
TRBJ1-2,TRBV7-2,ASSLASGNYGYT
TRBJ2-6,TRBV27,ASSAPTSGANVLT
TRBJ2-7,TRBV27,ASSSHSYEQY
TRBJ1-3,TRBV5-1,ASSPGQGGNTIY
TRBJ1-2,TRBV5-1,ASSLNSDYGYT
TRBJ2-2,TRBV5-8,ASSLETSGYTGELF
TRBJ2-3,TRBV5-1,ASSLGQGVNTDTQY
TRBJ2-1,TRBV9,ASSVGQGVVNEQF
TRBJ2-1,TRBV24-1,ATSISRERYNEQF
TRBJ2-7,TRBV2,ASSVQGGEQY
TRBJ2-2,TRBV19,ASSIGTSAYTGELF
TRBJ1-3,TRBV30,AWSSGQGFSGNTIY
TRBJ2-7,TRBV24-1,ATSGSRTDSYEQY
TRBJ1-1,TRBV5-1,ASSLEGLVTEAF
TRBJ2-5,TRBV11-2,ASSLNREGRQETQY
TRBJ1-2,TRBV7-6,ASSLGQGGNYGYT
TRBJ2-5,TRBV6-8,ASSYSIWASGSQETQY
TRBJ1-3,TRBV5-6,ASRRIDRSSGNTIY
TRBJ2-1,TRBV7-2,ATLDPAGATYNEQF
TRBJ2-1,TRBV2,ASSLYNEQF
TRBJ2-2,TRBV5-5,ASRRQGVSTGELF
TRBJ1-3,TRBV27,ASSAYSGDGGNTIY